Presented here are 10 T cell receptor beta chains from one specimen sequenced in a study of T cells in Graves' hyperthyroidism and ophthalmopathy. Amplified regions were TCR beta CDR3 sequences from RNA transcripts. Using the HTBI primer set, a first-round RT-PCR was run on the TCR CDR3. A single record per CDR3 protein comes from TCRdb applying MiXCR to the multiplex PCR reads. The repertoire includes a few hundred thousand distinct CDR3 sequences, 15% to 20% of them detected once, and about two fifths sits in the top ten. The material sequenced was blood. The origin of the receptors is a man aged 35 to 55 with Graves' hyperthyroidism.

This clonotype was counted ten times or more. The chain uses TRBV11-3 and TRBJ2-1; no clear D gene. V dropped 1 base and J dropped 0 bases, with 7 bases sitting between them. The CDR3 spans 15 residues. Per germline, CDR1 SGHNT and CDR2 YENEEA. Here the CDR3 reads CASSLGADSYNEQFF. CDR3 bases: TGTGCCAGCAGCTTAGGGGCAGACTCCTACAATGAGCAGTTCTTC.

Regarding this clonotype: This may arise from a read error, as a much more abundant clone is one base away. The gene calls are TRBV2 and TRBJ2-7, with TRBD2 identical over 7 bases. V dropped 1 base and J dropped 6; count of bases not matched to a gene: 3. Germline V lookup: CDR1 SNHLY, CDR2 FYNNEI. The CDR3 extends over 13 amino acids. CDR3 in DNA: TGTGCCAGCAGTGAAGGACGGGAGGTCGAGCAGTACTTC. It specifies CASSEGREVEQYF.

V is TRBV4-3 and J is TRBJ1-2, with no clear D. Germline V gives CDR1 LGHNA, CDR2 YSLEER. V lost 4 bases and J 5 bases, leaving 17 bases between the germline ends. This CDR3 has 15 residues. The CDR3 nucleotides are TGCGCCAGCAGCCCCCTTGAGGGCGCCGAGTATGGCTACACCTTC. It codes for CASSPLEGAEYGYTF.

DNA of the CDR3: TGCGCCAGCAGCTTGGAAGGGGGGTTTGGGGAGACCCAGTACTTC. Protein: CASSLEGGFGETQYF. The rearrangement joins TRBV5-1 to TRBJ2-5; possibly TRBD1 or TRBD2 for D (6 bases each). The V end lost 0 bases, the J end lost 5 bases, and 14 bases lay between the germline ends. Germline loops: CDR1 SGHRS, CDR2 YFSETQ. The CDR3 extends over 15 amino acids.

This clonotype was recorded at least ten times. The rearrangement links TRBV18 to TRBJ2-1, with D possibly being TRBD1 (6 bases). In germline, CDR1 is KGHSH, CDR2 LQKENI. Trimming left V 5 bases short and J 6 bases short, with 11 bases between. The CDR3 sequence is 13 residues long. CDR3 in amino acids: CASSNRDVNEQFF. In nucleotides, the CDR3 is TGTGCCAGCTCAAACAGGGACGTCAATGAGCAGTTCTTC.

This clonotype has a count of ten or more. The chain recombines TRBV3-1 with TRBJ2-7, with D possibly being TRBD1 (6 bases). CDR1 and CDR2 (germline): LGHDT, YNNKEL (reference sequence). The CDR3 is 13 residues long. Trimming shortened V by 3 bases and J by 4 bases, and 10 bases separated the two germline ends. CDR3 bases: TGTGCCAGCAGCCATAGAACAGGGTACGAGCAGTACTTC. It is translated as CASSHRTGYEQYF.

At least ten counts were recorded for this clonotype. The chain combines TRBV5-1 with TRBJ2-7; 8 bases agree with TRBD2. The trim removed 3 bases at V and 3 bases at J, leaving 8 bases unmatched. The CDR3 loop spans 15 amino acids. CDR1 and CDR2 from the germline V gene are SGHRS and YFSETQ. The chain's CDR3 is CASSWGAGENYEQYF. In DNA form, the CDR3 reads TGCGCCAGCAGCTGGGGAGCGGGGGAGAACTACGAGCAGTACTTC.

This clonotype was picked up a small number of times. The chain couples TRBV6-1 to TRBJ2-4; 12 bases are a match to TRBD2. CDR3 length: 14 amino acids. CDR1 and CDR2 from the germline V gene are MNHNS and SASEGT. V shed 6 bases and J 7 bases; nucleotides not matched to a gene: 4. This CDR3 is CASRSSGGANIQYF. DNA of the CDR3: TGTGCCAGCAGATCTAGCGGGGGGGCGAACATTCAGTACTTC.

This chain joins TRBV24-1 and TRBJ2-7; maybe TRBD1 (6 bases). This CDR3 is built from 15 residues. The V gene lost 0 bases and the J gene lost 6 bases, with 14 bases spanning the gap. The germline gives CDR1 KGHDR, CDR2 SFDVKD. The CDR3 DNA reads as TGTGCCACCAGTGATTTGCAGGACAGTCGTGGCGAGCAGTACTTC. This sequence encodes CATSDLQDSRGEQYF.

Ten or more counts support this clonotype. The rearrangement links TRBV11-2 to TRBJ1-1; no clear D. In germline, CDR1 is SGHAT, CDR2 FQNNGV. This CDR3 has 13 residues. With 5 bases removed from V and 1 base from J, the gap between germline ends came to 8 bases. The CDR3 DNA sequence: TGTGCCAGCAGCCCACAATGGAACACTGAAGCTTTCTTT. Protein product: CASSPQWNTEAFF.